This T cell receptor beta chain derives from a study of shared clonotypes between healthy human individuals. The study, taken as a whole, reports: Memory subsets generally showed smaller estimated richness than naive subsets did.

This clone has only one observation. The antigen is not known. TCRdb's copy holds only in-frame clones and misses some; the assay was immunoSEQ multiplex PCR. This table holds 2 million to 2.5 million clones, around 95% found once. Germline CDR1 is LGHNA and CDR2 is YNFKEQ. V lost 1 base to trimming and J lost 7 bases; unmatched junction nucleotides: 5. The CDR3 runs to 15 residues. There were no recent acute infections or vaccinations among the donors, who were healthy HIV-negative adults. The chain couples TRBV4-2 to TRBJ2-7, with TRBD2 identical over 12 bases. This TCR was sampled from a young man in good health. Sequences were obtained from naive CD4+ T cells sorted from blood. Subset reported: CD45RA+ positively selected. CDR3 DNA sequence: TGTGCCAGCAGCCAAGGGACTAGCGGGGTGGAGGAGCAGTACTTC. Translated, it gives CASSQGTSGVEEQYF.